This T cell receptor (beta chain) is drawn from a study of control samples from healthy donors and cancer patients. Here immunoSEQ multiplex PCR was the method, and the copy in TCRdb shows in-frame clones only, minus some. The table lists 170,000 or so clones, 90% of them singletons. This clone has just one count. Sequences were obtained from blood. The TCR sequence derives from a woman between 50 and 59 years old in good health.

The CDR3 region has the DNA TGTGCCACCAGTGAAGCTGACAGCTATGGCTACACCTTC. It specifies CATSEADSYGYTF. The V call is TRBV24-1, the J call TRBJ1-2, with a possible D match to TRBD1 (5 bases). Trimming pared 4 bases from V and 4 bases from J, leaving 9 bases between. Germline CDR1 reads KGHDR; CDR2 reads SFDVKD. The CDR3 extends over 13 amino acids.